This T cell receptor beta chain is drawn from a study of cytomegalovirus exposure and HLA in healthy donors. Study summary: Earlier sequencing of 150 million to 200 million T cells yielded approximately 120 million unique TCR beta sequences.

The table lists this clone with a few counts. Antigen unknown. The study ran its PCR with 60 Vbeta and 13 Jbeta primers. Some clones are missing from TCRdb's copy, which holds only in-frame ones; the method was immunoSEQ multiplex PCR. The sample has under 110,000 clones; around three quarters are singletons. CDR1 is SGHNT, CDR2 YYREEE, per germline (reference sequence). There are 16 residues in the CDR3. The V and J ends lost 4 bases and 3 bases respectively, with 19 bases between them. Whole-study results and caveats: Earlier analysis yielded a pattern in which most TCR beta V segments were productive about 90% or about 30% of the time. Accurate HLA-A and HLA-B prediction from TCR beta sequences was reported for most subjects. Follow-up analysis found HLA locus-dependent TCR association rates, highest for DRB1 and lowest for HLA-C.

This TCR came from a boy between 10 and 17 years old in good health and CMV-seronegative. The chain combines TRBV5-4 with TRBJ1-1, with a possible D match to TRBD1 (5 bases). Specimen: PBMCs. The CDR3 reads CASSPRGGTSYTEAFF. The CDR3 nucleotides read TGTGCCAGCAGCCCCCGGGGGGGAACCTCGTACACTGAAGCTTTCTTT.